These T cell receptor beta chains were read from a single sample in a study of shared clonotypes between healthy human individuals. Using immunoSEQ multiplex PCR, the repertoire was profiled, and TCRdb retains in-frame clones only, with some absent. The data show hundreds of thousands of clones, with around 90% seen just once and more than 20% held by the top ten. The specimen was naive CD8+ T cells sorted from blood. The receptors were sampled from a man aged 25-40 years in good health. CDR3s include the opening cysteine and the closing phenylalanine or tryptophan. The D gene is left open where the match is weak. Expanded clones get a size class; other rows say once, few or many, or leave the size out.

J | size | D | V | DNA | CDR3
TRBJ2-7 | once | TRBD1 | TRBV10-3 | TGTGCCATCAGAGCCGACAGGGGGACTCGAGGGGACGAGCAGTACTTC | CAIRADRGTRGDEQYF
TRBJ2-7 | - | - | TRBV9 | TGTGCCAGCAGCGTAGACGGCCTCGAAACCTACGAGCAGTACTTC | CASSVDGLETYEQYF
TRBJ1-1 | - | - | TRBV28 | TGTGCCAGCAAGTGGGCAGGGATCACTGAAGCTTTCTTT | CASKWAGITEAFF
TRBJ1-5 | - | - | TRBV6-5 | TGTGCCAGCCACAGGCGTCCGGCTCAGCCCCAGCATTTT | CASHRRPAQPQHF
TRBJ2-2 | - | - | TRBV7-9 | TGTGCCAGCAGCCCTACTCTCACCGGGGAGCTGTTTTTT | CASSPTLTGELFF
TRBJ2-7 | - | TRBD1 | TRBV5-6 | TGTGCCAGCAGCTTGTGGGACAGAGTTTACGAGCAGTACTTC | CASSLWDRVYEQYF
TRBJ2-1 | - | - | TRBV29-1 | TGCAGCGTTGGAAGGGTAGGACTTCACAATGAGCAGTTCTTC | CSVGRVGLHNEQFF
TRBJ2-7 | - | - | TRBV29-1 | TGCAGCGCCGCCCCGGGACTGAACTCCTACGAGCAGTACTTC | CSAAPGLNSYEQYF
TRBJ2-4 | once | - | TRBV7-9 | TGTGCCAGCAGCTTAGCTTCAGGAACAGGGATCATTCAGTACTTC | CASSLASGTGIIQYF
TRBJ2-3 | - | - | TRBV23-1 | TGCGCCAGCAGTCAATGGGAGGATTGCACAGATACGCAGTATTTT | CASSQWEDCTDTQYF
TRBJ2-3 | - | - | TRBV29-1 | TGCAGCGCCACGGGGTCAGATACGCAGTATTTT | CSATGSDTQYF
TRBJ2-7 | - | TRBD1 | TRBV28 | TGTGCCAGCAGTTTCGACGGGACAGGGTACGAGCAGTACTTC | CASSFDGTGYEQYF
TRBJ2-7 | - | - | TRBV10-1 | TGCGCCAGCAGTGACAGGGGCGTGGTCGGCTACGAGCAGTACTTC | CASSDRGVVGYEQYF
TRBJ2-1 | - | TRBD2 | TRBV7-2 | TGTGCCAGCAGCATCCCTCGGGACTACCAGACCTACAATGAGCAGTTCTTC | CASSIPRDYQTYNEQFF
TRBJ2-1 | - | - | TRBV27 | TGTGCCAGCAGTTTGGGCAGCAGCGGGAATGAGCAGTTCTTC | CASSLGSSGNEQFF
TRBJ2-5 | - | TRBD1 | TRBV9 | TGTGCCAGCAGCCCCCGGACAGGGCCGCAAGAGACCCAGTACTTC | CASSPRTGPQETQYF
TRBJ2-2 | - | - | TRBV4-1 | TGCGCCAGCAGCCAAGTTCCGCCAGGGTCGAACACCGGGGAGCTGTTTTTT | CASSQVPPGSNTGELFF
TRBJ2-3 | - | - | TRBV5-1 | TGCGCCAGCAGCTTGGGGCCCTATAGCACAGATACGCAGTATTTT | CASSLGPYSTDTQYF
TRBJ2-7 | - | TRBD2 | TRBV7-3 | TGTGCCAGCAGCTTAACGGGAGGGCCTGCGAGTCACGAGCAGTACTTC | CASSLTGGPASHEQYF
TRBJ2-3 | - | - | TRBV7-8 | TGTGCCAGCAGCCCCGGACGAGCGACTAGCACAGATACGCAGTATTTT | CASSPGRATSTDTQYF
TRBJ2-1 | once | - | TRBV19 | TGTGCCAGTAGTTGGGTGGCACCTATTTGGGATAATGAGCAGTTCTTC | CASSWVAPIWDNEQFF
TRBJ1-2 | - | - | TRBV18 | TGTGCCAGCTCACCACCGGTTGAGCCTTTCTATGGCTACACCTTC | CASSPPVEPFYGYTF
TRBJ2-2 | - | TRBD1 | TRBV19 | TGTGCCAGTAGTCCCGAGACAGGGCCGAACACCGGGGAGCTGTTTTTT | CASSPETGPNTGELFF
TRBJ2-7 | - | - | TRBV7-6 | TGTGCCAGCAGCCAGCTAATCGGCGGCTACGAGCAGTACTTC | CASSQLIGGYEQYF
TRBJ1-3 | - | - | TRBV6-1 | TGTGCCAGCACTAATTTCGGTGGAAACACCATATATTTT | CASTNFGGNTIYF
TRBJ2-1 | - | - | TRBV5-1 | TGCGCCACCAGAGACTCTTACTTTAACTACAATGAGCAGTTCTTC | CATRDSYFNYNEQFF
TRBJ2-7 | - | - | TRBV5-1 | TGCGCCAGCAGCTTGGAAGCTAGCTACGAGCAGTACTTC | CASSLEASYEQYF
TRBJ2-1 | - | - | TRBV6-6 | TGTGCCAGCAGTTACGCCTCGCTACCGGATGAGCAGTTCTTC | CASSYASLPDEQFF
TRBJ2-7 | - | TRBD2 | TRBV7-2 | TGTGCCAGCAGCCCGGGACTAGCGGGTTACGAGCAGTACTTC | CASSPGLAGYEQYF
TRBJ2-7 | - | - | TRBV6-1 | TGTGCCAGCAGTGAACCAGGGTTTGCCTACGAGCAGTACTTC | CASSEPGFAYEQYF
TRBJ2-7 | - | TRBD1 | TRBV7-9 | TGTGCCAGCAGCTCAGCCCCGGGACAGGGGCTCTACGAGCAGTACTTC | CASSSAPGQGLYEQYF
TRBJ2-7 | - | - | TRBV5-5 | TGTGCCAGCAGCTTGGGCAGCGCGGCCTACGAGCAGTACTTC | CASSLGSAAYEQYF